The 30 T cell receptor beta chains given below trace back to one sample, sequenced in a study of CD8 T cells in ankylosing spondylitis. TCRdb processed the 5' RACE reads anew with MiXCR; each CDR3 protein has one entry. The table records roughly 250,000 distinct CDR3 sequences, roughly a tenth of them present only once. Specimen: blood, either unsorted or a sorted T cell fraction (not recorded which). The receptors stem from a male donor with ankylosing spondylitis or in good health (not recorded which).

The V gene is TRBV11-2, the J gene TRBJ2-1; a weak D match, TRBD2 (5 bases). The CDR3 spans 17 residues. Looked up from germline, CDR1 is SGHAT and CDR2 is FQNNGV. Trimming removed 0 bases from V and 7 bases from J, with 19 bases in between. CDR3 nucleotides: TGTGCCAGCAGCTTAGAACCCCACCCTAGCAGAAGTAATGAGCAGTTCTTC. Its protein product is CASSLEPHPSRSNEQFF.

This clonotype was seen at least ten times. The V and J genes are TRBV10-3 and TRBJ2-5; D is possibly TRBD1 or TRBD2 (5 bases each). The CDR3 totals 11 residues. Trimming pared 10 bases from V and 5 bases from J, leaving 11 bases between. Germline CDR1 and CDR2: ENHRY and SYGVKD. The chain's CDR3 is CATRDGETQYF. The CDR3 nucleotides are TGTGCCACTCGGGACGGGGAGACCCAGTACTTC.

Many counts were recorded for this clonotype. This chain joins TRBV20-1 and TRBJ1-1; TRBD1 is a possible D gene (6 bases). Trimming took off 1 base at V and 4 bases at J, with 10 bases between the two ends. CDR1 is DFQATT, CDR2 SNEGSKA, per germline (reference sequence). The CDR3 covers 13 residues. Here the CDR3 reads CSARGGRITEAFF. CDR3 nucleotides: TGCAGTGCTAGAGGGGGGCGGATCACTGAAGCTTTCTTT.

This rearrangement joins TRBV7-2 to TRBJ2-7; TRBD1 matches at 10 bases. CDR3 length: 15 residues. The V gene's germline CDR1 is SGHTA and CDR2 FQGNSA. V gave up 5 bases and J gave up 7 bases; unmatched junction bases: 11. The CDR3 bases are TGTGCCAGCAGCCCCCCGGGACAGGGGAGAAGGGAGCAGTACTTC. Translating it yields CASSPPGQGRREQYF. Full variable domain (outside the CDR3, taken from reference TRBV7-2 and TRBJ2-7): GAGVSQSPSNKVTEKGKDVELRCDPISGHTALYWYRQSLGQGLEFLIYFQGNSAPDKSGLPSDRFSAERTGGSVSTLTIQRTQQEDSAVYLCASSPPGQGRREQYFGPGTRLTVT.

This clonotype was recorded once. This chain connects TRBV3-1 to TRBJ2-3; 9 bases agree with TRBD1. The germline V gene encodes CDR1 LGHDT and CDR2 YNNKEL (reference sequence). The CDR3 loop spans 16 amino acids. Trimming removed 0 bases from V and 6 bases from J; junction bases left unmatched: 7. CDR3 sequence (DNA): TGTGCCAGCAGCCAAGACCGAGGACAGGGGATGGATACGCAGTATTTT. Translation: CASSQDRGQGMDTQYF.

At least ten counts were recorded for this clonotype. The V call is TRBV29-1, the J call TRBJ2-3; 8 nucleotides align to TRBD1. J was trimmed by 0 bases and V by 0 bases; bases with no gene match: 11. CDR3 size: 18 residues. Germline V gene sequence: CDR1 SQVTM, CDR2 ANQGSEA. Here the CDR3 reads CSVEDPLEDRGSTDTQYF. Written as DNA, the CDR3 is TGCAGCGTTGAAGATCCGCTGGAAGACAGGGGAAGCACAGATACGCAGTATTTT.

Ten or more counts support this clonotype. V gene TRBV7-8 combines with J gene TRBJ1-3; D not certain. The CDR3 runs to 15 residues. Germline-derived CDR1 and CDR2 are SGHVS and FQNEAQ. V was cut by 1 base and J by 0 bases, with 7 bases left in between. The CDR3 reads CASSLVMGSGNTIYF. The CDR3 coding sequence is TGTGCCAGCAGCTTAGTGATGGGCTCTGGAAACACCATATATTTT.

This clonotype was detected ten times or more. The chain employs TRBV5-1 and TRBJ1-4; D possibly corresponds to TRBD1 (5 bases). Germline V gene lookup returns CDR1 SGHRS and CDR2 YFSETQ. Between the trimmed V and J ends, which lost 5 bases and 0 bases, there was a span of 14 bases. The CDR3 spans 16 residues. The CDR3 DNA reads TGCGCCAGCAGGGGGCTCAGGGTCTCAACTAATGAAAAACTGTTTTTT. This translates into CASRGLRVSTNEKLFF.

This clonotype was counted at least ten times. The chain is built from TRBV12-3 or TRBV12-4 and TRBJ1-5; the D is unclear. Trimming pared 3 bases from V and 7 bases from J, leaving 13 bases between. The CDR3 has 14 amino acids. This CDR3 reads CASSLAGSGQPQHF. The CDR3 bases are TGTGCCAGCAGTTTGGCGGGATCTGGCCAGCCCCAGCATTTT.

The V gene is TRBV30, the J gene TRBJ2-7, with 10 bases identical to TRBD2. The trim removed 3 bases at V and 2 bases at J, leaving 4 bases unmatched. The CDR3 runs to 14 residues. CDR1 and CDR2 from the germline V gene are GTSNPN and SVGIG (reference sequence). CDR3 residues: CAWSQLAGAYEQYF. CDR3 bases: TGTGCCTGGAGCCAGCTAGCGGGAGCCTACGAGCAGTACTTC.

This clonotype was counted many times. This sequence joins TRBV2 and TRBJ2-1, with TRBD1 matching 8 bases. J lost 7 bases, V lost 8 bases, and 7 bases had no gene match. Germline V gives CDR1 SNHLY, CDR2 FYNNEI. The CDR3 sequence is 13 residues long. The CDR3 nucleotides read TGTGCCAGCCCTGGGGACAGGAAGAATGAGCAGTTCTTC. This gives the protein CASPGDRKNEQFF. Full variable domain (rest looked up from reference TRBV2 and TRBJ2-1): EPEVTQTPSHQVTQMGQEVILRCVPISNHLYFYWYRQILGQKVEFLVSFYNNEISEKSEIFDDQFSVERPDGSNFTLKIRSTKLEDSAMYFCASPGDRKNEQFFGPGTRLTVL.

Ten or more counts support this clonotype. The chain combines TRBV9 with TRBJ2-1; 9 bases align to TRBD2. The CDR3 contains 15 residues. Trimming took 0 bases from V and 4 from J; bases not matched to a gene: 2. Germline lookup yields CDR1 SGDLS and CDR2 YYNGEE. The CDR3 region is CASSVGLAAYNEQFF. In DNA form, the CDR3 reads TGTGCCAGCAGCGTAGGACTAGCGGCTTACAATGAGCAGTTCTTC.

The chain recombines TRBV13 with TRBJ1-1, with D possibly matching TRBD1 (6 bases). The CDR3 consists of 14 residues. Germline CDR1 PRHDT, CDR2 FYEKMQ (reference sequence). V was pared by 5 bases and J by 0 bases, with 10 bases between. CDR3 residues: CASSGGQMNTEAFF. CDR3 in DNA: TGTGCCAGCAGCGGGGGGCAGATGAACACTGAAGCTTTCTTT.

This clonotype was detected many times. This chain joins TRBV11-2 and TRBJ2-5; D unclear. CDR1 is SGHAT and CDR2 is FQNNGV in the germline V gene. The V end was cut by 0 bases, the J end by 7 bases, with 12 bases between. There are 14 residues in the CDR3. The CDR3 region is CASSLDRTAGTQYF. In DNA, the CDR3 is TGTGCCAGCAGCTTAGATCGGACGGCAGGGACCCAGTACTTC.

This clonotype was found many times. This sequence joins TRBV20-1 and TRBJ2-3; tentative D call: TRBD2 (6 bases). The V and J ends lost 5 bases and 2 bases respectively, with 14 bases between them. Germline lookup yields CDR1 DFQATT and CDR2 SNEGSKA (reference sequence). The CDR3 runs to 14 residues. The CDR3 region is CSADGGGATDTQYF. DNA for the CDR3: TGCAGTGCTGACGGGGGTGGCGCCACAGATACGCAGTATTTT.

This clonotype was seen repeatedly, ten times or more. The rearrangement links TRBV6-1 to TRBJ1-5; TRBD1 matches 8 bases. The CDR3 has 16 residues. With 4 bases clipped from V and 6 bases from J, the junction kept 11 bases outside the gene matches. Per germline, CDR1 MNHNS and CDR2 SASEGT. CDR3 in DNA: TGTGCCAGCAGTGGCGGACAGGGCATATTGGGTCAGCCCCAGCATTTT. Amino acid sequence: CASSGGQGILGQPQHF.

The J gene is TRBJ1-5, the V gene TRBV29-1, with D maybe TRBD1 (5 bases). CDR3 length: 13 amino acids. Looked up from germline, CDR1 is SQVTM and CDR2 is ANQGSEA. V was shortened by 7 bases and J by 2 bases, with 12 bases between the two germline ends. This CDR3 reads CSATDSGNQPQHF. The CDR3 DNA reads TGCAGCGCCACCGACAGTGGCAATCAGCCCCAGCATTTT.

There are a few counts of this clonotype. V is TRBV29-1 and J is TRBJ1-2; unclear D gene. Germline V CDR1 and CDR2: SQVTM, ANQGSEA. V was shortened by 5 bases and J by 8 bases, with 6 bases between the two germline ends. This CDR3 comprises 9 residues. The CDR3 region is CSVNDGYTF. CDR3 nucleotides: TGCAGCGTTAACGACGGCTACACCTTC.

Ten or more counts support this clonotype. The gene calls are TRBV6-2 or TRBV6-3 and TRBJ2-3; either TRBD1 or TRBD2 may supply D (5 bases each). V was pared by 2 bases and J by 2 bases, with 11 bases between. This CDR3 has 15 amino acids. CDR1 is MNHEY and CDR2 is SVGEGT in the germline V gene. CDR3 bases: TGTGCCAGCAGTTACGGGGGTGTGGACACAGATACGCAGTATTTT. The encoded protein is CASSYGGVDTDTQYF.

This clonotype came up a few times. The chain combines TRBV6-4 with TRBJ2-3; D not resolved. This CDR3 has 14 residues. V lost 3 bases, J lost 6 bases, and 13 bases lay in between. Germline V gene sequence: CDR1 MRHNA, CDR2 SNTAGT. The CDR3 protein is CASSEVPSRDTQYF. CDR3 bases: TGTGCCAGCAGTGAGGTCCCTTCCCGGGATACGCAGTATTTT.

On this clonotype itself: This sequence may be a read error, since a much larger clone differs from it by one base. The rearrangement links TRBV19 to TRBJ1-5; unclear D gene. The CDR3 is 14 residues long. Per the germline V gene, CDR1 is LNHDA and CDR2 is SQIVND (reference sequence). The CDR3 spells CASSIGASNQHQHF. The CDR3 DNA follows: TGTGCCAGTAGTATAGGGGCGAGCAATCAGCACCAGCATTTT. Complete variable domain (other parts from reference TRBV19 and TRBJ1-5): DGGITQSPKYLFRKEGQNVTLSCEQNLNHDAMYWYRQDPGQGLRLIYYSQIVNDFQKGDIAEGYSVSREKKESFPLTVTSAQKNPTAFYLCASSIGASNQHQHFGDGTRLSIL.

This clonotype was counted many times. CDR3 loop: CASSPSQLALDNEQFF. The CDR3 coding sequence is TGTGCCAGCAGCCCCTCCCAGCTAGCCCTTGACAATGAGCAGTTCTTC. The V call is TRBV7-2, the J call TRBJ2-1; a possible D gene is TRBD2 (5 bases). Germline lookup yields CDR1 SGHTA and CDR2 FQGNSA. The CDR3 has 16 residues. The ends were cut back, 5 bases at V and 5 bases at J, with 19 bases in the middle.

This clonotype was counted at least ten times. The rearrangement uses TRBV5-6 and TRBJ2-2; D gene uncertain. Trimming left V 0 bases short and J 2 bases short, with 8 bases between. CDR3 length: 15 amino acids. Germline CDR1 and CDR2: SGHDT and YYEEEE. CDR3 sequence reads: CASSLALFNTGELFF. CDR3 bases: TGTGCCAGCAGCTTGGCCCTCTTCAACACCGGGGAGCTGTTTTTT.

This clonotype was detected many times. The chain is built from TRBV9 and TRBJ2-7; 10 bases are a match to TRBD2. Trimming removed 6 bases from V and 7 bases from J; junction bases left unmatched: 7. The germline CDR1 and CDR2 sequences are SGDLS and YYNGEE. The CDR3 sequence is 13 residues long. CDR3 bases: TGTGCCAGCAATCTAGCGGGAGAGCATGAGCAGTACTTC. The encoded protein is CASNLAGEHEQYF.

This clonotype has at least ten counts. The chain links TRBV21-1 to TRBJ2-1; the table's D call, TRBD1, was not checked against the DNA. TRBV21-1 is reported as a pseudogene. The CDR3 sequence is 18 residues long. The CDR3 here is CASSNIRGQGGGFDEQFF. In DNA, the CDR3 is TGTGCCAGCAGCAATATTCGCGGACAGGGCGGCGGTTTTGATGAGCAGTTCTTC.

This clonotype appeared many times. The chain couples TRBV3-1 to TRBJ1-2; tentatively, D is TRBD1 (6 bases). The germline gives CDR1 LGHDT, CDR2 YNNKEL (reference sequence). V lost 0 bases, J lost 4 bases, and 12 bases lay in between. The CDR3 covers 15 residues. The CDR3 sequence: CASSQDVAGAYGYTF. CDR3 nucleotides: TGTGCCAGCAGCCAAGACGTAGCAGGGGCCTATGGCTACACCTTC.

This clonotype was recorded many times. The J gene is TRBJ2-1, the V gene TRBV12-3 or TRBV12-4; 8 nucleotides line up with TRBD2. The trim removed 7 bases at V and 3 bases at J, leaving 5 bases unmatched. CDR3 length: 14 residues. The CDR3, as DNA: TGTGCCAGCATAGTAGCGGGGAGCTACAATGAGCAGTTCTTC. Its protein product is CASIVAGSYNEQFF.

The CDR3 spells CASSPRGGSLGGEPYEQYF. Written as DNA, the CDR3 is TGTGCCAGCAGCCCCAGGGGGGGTTCCCTTGGCGGGGAACCCTACGAGCAGTACTTC. J is TRBJ2-7 and V is TRBV14; either TRBD1 or TRBD2 may supply D (7 bases each). Germline V gene data show CDR1 as SGHDN and CDR2 as FVKESK. V lost 4 bases to trimming and J lost 2 bases, with 27 bases between them. CDR3 length: 19 amino acids.

CDR3 loop: CASSSRDSGEKLFF. CDR3 in DNA: TGTGCCAGCAGCAGCCGGGACAGCGGGGAAAAACTGTTTTTT. This chain uses TRBV6-1 with TRBJ1-4, with 7 bases identical to TRBD1. Germline lookup yields CDR1 MNHNS and CDR2 SASEGT. This CDR3 is 14 amino acids long. Trimming took 6 bases from V and 8 from J; bases not matched to a gene: 9.

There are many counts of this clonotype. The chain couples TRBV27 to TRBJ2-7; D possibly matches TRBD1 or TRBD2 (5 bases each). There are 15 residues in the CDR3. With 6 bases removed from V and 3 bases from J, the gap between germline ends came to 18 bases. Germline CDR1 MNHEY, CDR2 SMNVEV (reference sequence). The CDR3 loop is CASSPKGRPSYEQYF. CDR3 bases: TGTGCCAGCAGCCCTAAGGGACGGCCAAGCTACGAGCAGTACTTC.